This T cell receptor beta chain appears in the sequencing data of a study of blood T cell repertoires in COVID-19. Study context: The samples span acute and convalescent COVID-19 from the United States, Italy and Spain. PBMCs, B-cell-depleted T cells, or T cells were the source of the cDNA or gDNA that made up the material.

This clone was recorded only once. The CDR3 totals 14 residues. V dropped 4 bases and J dropped 1; count of bases not matched to a gene: 4. Germline loops: CDR1 SGHRS, CDR2 YFSETQ. Original analysis: Amplified reference gene primers provided the basis for estimating nucleated cell counts. The method was immunoSEQ multiplex PCR; TCRdb's version includes in-frame clones alone and lacks a portion of them. V and J calls and clone size are given by that table; D and trimming were obtained from the DNA. The sample yields 90,000 to 130,000 clones, roughly 80% seen once. Material: peripheral blood. This TCR was recovered from an older man with acute or convalescent COVID-19. This chain uses TRBV5-1 with TRBJ2-7; the match to TRBD1 covers 8 bases. CDR3 in amino acids: CASSVDRDSYEQYF. The CDR3 nucleotides read TGCGCCAGCAGCGTGGACAGGGATTCCTACGAGCAGTACTTC.